The clone carrying this T cell receptor (beta chain) has at least ten counts. Its antigen is not identified. Each CDR3 protein is one row after TCRdb ran MiXCR on the reads. Of 250,000 to 300,000 distinct CDR3 sequences detected, approximately 9.2% appear once; the ten largest clones hold around 16%. The sample is drawn from a study of T cell repertoires in cytomegalovirus infection. The study, taken as a whole, reports: Predominance within the ex vivo response was attributable to HLA-C-restricted CMV-specific TCR beta clonotypes.

CDR1 is SGHTA, CDR2 FQGNSA, per germline. Trimming removed 1 base at V and 3 bases at J, with 12 bases between. This CDR3 has 15 residues. This sequence originates from a human donor in good health (CMV status not recorded). Some clones in this sample may be carry-over from other donors' samples. The V and J genes are TRBV7-2 and TRBJ1-2, with D maybe TRBD1 (6 bases). Material for sequencing was PBMCs. The CDR3 nucleotides read TGTGCCAGCAGCTTAGACCGGGACACCCACTATGGCTACACCTTC. The encoded protein is CASSLDRDTHYGYTF.